Here is one T cell receptor beta chain with its context. Its antigen is not identified. The sample comes from a study of TIL therapy for anti-PD-1-resistant metastatic lung cancer. Notes on the study in general: Patients were highly selected, enriched for treatment-naive, never-smoker and oncogene-addicted cases. Many TIL product clones were absent from baseline tumor, suggesting clonal contraction.

This sample's time point: pre-treatment sample, taken before nivolumab and TIL therapy. The tumor samples were excised metastases, mostly pleural nodules or supraclavicular lymph nodes. Progressing patients received lymphodepletion, expanded TIL infusion and IL-2. Stage 4 NSCLC adults joined between 2017 and 2020. The immunoSEQ assay was v3. The assay was immunoSEQ multiplex PCR, and TCRdb's table has in-frame clones only and misses some. The repertoire holds some 90,000 clones, with about three fifths as singletons. The input for sequencing was tumor tissue, taken at baseline. This TCR was recovered from a person between 25 and 79 years old with non-small cell lung cancer.

The CDR3 loop reads CASSLVQVNTEAFF. CDR3 nucleotide sequence: TGTGCCAGCAGCTTAGTACAGGTGAACACTGAAGCTTTCTTT. The chain recombines TRBV7-9 with TRBJ1-1; weak D call: TRBD1 (5 bases). From germline, CDR1 is SEHNR and CDR2 FQNEAQ (reference sequence). Deletions cut 1 base from V and 0 bases from J, with 6 bases between. The CDR3 runs to 14 residues.